Reported below is one TCR beta chain. Its antigen is as yet unknown. A read error may account for a junction end that differs from germline. The data derive from a study of tumor and adjacent non-tumor tissue in lung cancer. Three rounds of nested PCR, following a modified ARM-PCR protocol, produced the TCRbeta library. TCRdb used MiXCR to reprocess the multiplex PCR reads, holding one entry per CDR3 protein. This table has 100,000 to 150,000 distinct CDR3 sequences, 66% appearing once. No cell sorting was done before RNA was extracted from the tissue. Chemotherapy-naive patients with new lung cancer underwent thoracic surgery in China, August–late 2014. Germline CDR1 and CDR2: DFQATT and SNEGSKA (reference sequence). This CDR3 has 14 residues. Study-level results: Higher tumor TCR diversity was associated with shorter survival.

The sample taken for sequencing was lung tumor tissue. This clonotype originated in a man younger than 40 with non-small cell lung cancer. The chain recombines TRBV20-1 with TRBJ2-3; 7 bases agree with TRBD2. In nucleotides, the CDR3 is TGCAGTGTGATAGGCGGACTAGTTCTAGATACGCAATATTTT. Its protein product is CSVIGGLVLDTQYF.